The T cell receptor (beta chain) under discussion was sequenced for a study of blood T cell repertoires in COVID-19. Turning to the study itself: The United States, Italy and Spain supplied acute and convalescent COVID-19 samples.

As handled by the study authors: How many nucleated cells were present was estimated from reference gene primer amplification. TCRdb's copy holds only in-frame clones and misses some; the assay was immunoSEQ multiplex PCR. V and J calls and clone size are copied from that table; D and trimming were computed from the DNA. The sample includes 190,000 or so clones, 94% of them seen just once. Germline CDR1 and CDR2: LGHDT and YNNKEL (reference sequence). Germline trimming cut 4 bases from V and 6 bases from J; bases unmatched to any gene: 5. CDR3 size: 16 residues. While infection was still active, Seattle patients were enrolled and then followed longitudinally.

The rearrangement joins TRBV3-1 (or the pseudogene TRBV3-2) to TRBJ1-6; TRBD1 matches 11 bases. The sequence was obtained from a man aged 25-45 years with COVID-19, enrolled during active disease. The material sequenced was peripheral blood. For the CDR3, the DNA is TGTGCCAGCAGCCCGGGACAGGGGGACCGTAATTCACCCCTCCACTTT. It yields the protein CASSPGQGDRNSPLHF.